The 2 T cell receptor beta chains listed next were all sequenced from one sample in a study of T cell responses to AZD1222 COVID-19 vaccine. Generated by immunoSEQ multiplex PCR, the TCRdb table keeps only in-frame clones and is missing some. The table lists 60,000 to 75,000 clones, 65% to 90% of them singletons. Specimen: peripheral blood, collected on day 0 of AZD1222 vaccination. These receptors were collected from an adult in good health.

The chain links TRBV19 to TRBJ2-4; TRBD2 is a possible D gene (5 bases). The CDR3 sequence is 14 residues long. Germline V gene sequence: CDR1 LNHDA, CDR2 SQIVND (reference sequence). V lost 5 bases, J lost 4 bases, and 12 bases lay in between. CDR3 sequence reads: CASSDRDIKNIQYF. The CDR3 DNA sequence: TGTGCCAGTAGTGACCGGGATATTAAAAACATTCAGTACTTC. The variable domain in full, completed from reference TRBV19 and TRBJ2-4, reads DGGITQSPKYLFRKEGQNVTLSCEQNLNHDAMYWYRQDPGQGLRLIYYSQIVNDFQKGDIAEGYSVSREKKESFPLTVTSAQKNPTAFYLCASSDRDIKNIQYFGAGTRLSVL.

J is TRBJ1-6 and V is TRBV9; TRBD1 aligns across 11 bases. With V trimmed by 0 bases and J by 10 bases, 3 bases remained unmatched. Germline values: CDR1 SGDLS, CDR2 YYNGEE. The CDR3 totals 15 residues. This CDR3 reads CASSVEGTGGSPLHF. CDR3 nucleotides: TGTGCCAGCAGCGTAGAGGGGACAGGGGGATCACCCCTCCACTTT.